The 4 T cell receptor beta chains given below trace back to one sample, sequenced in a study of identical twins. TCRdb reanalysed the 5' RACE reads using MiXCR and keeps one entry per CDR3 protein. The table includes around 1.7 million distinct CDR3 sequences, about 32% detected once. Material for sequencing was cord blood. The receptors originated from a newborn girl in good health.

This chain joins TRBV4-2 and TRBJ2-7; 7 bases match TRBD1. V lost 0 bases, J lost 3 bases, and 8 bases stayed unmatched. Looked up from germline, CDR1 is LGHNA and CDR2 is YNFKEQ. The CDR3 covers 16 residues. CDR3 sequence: CASSQEGQSSFYEQYF. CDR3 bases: TGTGCCAGCAGCCAAGAGGGACAGTCGAGCTTCTACGAGCAGTACTTC.

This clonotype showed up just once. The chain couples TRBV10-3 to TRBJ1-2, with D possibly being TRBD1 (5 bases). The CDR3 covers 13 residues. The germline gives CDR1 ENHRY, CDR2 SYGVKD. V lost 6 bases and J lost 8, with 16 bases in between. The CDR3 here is CAISERGSEGYTF. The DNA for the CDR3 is TGTGCCATCAGCGAGAGGGGTTCGGAGGGCTACACCTTC.

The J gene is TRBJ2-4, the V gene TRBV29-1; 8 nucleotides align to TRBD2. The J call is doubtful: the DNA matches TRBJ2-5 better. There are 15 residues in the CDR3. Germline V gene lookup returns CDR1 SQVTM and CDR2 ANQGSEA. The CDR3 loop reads CSVVWIAGLEETQYF. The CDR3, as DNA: TGCAGCGTTGTATGGATAGCGGGATTGGAAGAGACCCAGTACTTC.

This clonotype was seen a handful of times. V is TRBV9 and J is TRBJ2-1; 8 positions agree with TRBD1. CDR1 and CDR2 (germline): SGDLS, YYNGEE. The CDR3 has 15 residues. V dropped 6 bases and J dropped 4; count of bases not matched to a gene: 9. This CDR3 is CASNPDRGGYNEQFF. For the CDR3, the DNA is TGTGCCAGCAACCCTGACAGGGGCGGATACAATGAGCAGTTCTTC.